The TCR beta chain described here comes from a study of T-cell memory formation after mild COVID-19. Study in general: Each donor largely had its own TCR clusters.

Study findings and constraints: Of the contracting clones, CD4+ ones lay mainly in CM and EM, and CD8+ ones in EMRA.

This clonotype was seen at least ten times. Its antigen is not identified. TCRdb called the 5' RACE reads again in MiXCR, with one record for every CDR3 protein. Of around 35,000 distinct CDR3 sequences listed, under 8% are singletons. The V end was cut by 6 bases, the J end by 5 bases, with 14 bases between. Germline CDR1 SQVTM, CDR2 ANQGSEA. This CDR3 spans 13 amino acids. The chain joins TRBV29-1 to TRBJ1-5; D is perhaps TRBD1 (6 bases). This sequence originates from a man aged 18 to 30 who had mild COVID-19 (a few samples of this study predate the infection). Cell type and time point are not known. The specimen sequenced was PBMCs or a T cell subset sorted from them (not recorded which). The CDR3 region is CSVTTGRHQPQHF. The CDR3 DNA reads TGCAGCGTGACGACAGGCCGACATCAGCCCCAGCATTTT.